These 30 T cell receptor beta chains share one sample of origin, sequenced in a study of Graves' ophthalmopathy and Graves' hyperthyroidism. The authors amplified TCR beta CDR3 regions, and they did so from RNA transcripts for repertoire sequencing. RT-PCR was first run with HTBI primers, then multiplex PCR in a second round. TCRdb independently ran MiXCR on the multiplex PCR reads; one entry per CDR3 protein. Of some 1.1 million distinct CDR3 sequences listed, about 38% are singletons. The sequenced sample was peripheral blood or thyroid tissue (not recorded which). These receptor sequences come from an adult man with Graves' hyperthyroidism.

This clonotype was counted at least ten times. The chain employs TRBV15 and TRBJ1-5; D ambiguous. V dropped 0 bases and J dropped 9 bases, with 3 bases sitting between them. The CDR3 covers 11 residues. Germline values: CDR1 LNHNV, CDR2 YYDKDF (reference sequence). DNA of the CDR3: TGTGCCACCAGCAGAGATGGGCCCCAGCATTTT. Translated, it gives CATSRDGPQHF.

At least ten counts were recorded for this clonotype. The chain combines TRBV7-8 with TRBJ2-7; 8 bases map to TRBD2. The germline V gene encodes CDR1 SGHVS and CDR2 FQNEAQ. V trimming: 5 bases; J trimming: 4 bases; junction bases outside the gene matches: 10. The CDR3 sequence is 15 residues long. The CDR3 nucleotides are TGTGCCAGCAGCAAGAGCAGCGGGAGTTCGTACGAGCAGTACTTC. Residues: CASSKSSGSSYEQYF.

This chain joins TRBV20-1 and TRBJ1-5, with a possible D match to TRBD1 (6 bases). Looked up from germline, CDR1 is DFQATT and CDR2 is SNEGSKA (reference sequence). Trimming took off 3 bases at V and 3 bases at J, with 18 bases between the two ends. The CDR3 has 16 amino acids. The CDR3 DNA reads TGCAGTGCTAGTAATCCAGGGGTCAACCACAATCAGCCCCAGCATTTT. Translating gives CSASNPGVNHNQPQHF.

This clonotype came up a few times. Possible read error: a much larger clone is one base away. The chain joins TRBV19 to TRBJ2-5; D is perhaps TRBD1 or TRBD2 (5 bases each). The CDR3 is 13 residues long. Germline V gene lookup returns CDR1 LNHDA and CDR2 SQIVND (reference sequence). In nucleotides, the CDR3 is TGTGCCAGTAGGGGGGTCGGGCAAGGGACCCAGTACTTC. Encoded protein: CASRGVGQGTQYF.

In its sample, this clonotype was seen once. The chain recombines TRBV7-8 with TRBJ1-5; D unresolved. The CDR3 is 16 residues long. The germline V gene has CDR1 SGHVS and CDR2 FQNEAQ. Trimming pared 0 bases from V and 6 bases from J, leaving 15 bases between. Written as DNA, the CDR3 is TGTGCCAGCAGCTTAGCTCACGGGGAGGGTGGTCAGCCCCAGCATTTT. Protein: CASSLAHGEGGQPQHF.

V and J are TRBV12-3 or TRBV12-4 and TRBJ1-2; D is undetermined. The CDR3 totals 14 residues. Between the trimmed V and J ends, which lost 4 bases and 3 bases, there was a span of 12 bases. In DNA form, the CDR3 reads TGTGCCAGCAGTTCATTAGGGTTCGACTATGGCTACACCTTC. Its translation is CASSSLGFDYGYTF.

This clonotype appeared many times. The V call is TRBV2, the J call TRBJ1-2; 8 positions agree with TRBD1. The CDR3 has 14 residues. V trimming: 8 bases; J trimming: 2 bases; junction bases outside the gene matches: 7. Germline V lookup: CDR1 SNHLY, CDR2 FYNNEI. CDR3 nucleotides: TGTGCCAGCCGAATGGACAGGGAGAACTATGGCTACACCTTC. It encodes CASRMDRENYGYTF.

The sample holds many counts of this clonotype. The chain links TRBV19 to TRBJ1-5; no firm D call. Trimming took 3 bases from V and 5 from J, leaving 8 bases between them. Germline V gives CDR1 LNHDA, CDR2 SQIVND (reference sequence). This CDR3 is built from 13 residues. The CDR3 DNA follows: TGTGCCAGTAGTATGGGTGATGATCAGCCCCAGCATTTT. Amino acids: CASSMGDDQPQHF.

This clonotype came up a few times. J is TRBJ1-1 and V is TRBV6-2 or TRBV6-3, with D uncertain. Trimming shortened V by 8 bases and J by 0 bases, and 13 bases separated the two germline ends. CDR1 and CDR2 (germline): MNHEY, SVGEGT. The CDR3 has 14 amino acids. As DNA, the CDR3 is TGTGCCAGCCATAGACAAACCATGAACACTGAAGCTTTCTTT. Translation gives CASHRQTMNTEAFF.

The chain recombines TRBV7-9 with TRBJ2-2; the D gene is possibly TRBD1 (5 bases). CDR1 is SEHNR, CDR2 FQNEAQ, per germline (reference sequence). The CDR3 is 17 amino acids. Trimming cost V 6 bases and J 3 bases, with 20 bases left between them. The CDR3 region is CASRWTNFERYTGELFF. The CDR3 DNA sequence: TGTGCCAGCAGGTGGACAAATTTTGAACGGTACACCGGGGAGCTGTTTTTT.

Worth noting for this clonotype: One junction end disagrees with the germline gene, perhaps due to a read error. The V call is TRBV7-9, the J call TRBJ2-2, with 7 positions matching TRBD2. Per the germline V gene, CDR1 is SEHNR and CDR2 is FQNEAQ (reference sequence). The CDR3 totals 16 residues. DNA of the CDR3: TGCGCCAGCAGCCTGACGAGGGAGGGTATCACCGGGGAGCTGTTTTTT. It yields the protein CASSLTREGITGELFF.

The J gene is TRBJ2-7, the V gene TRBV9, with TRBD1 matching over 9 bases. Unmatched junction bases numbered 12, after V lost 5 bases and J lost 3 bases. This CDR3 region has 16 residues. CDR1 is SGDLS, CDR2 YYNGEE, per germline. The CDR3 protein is CASSQTLPGQGYEQYF. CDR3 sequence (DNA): TGTGCCAGCAGTCAAACCCTACCGGGACAGGGCTACGAGCAGTACTTC.

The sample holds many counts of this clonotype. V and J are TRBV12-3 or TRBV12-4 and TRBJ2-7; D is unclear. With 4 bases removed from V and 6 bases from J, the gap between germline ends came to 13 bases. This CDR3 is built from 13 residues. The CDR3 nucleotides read TGTGCCAGCAGTTACTACGGCCCCGGCGAGCAGTACTTC. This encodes CASSYYGPGEQYF.

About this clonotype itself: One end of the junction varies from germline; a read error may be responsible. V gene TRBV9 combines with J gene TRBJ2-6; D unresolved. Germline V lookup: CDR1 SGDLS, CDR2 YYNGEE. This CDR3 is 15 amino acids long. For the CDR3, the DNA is TGTGCCAGCAGCGCCCCTGACTCTGGGGTCAACGTCCTGACTTTC. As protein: CASSAPDSGVNVLTF.

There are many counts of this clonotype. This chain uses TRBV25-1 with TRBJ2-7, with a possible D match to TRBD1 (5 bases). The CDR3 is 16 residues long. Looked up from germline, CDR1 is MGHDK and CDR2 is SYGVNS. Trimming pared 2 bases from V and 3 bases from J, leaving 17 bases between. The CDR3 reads CASSERIGQTVYEQYF. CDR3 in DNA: TGTGCCAGCAGTGAAAGGATAGGACAAACCGTCTACGAGCAGTACTTC.

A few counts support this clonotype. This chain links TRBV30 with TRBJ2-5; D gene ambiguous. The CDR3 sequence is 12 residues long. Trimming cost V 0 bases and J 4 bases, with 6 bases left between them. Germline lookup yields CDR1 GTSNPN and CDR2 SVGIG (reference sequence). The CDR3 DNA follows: TGTGCCTGGAGTGTATTGGGAGAGACCCAGTACTTC. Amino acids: CAWSVLGETQYF.

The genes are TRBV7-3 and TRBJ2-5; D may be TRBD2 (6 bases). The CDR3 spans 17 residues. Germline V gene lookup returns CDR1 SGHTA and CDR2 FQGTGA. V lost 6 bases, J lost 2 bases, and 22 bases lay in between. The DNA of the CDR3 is TGTGCCAGCAGTGAAGGCGGGGCTCTCGATGGGCAAGAGACCCAGTACTTC. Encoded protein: CASSEGGALDGQETQYF.

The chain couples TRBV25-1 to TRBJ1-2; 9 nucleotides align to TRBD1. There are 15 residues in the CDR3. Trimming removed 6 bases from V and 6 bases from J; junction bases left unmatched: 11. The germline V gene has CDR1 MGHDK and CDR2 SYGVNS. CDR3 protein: CASRGGTGRLNGYTF. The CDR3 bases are TGTGCCAGCAGAGGTGGGACAGGGCGTCTAAATGGCTACACCTTC.

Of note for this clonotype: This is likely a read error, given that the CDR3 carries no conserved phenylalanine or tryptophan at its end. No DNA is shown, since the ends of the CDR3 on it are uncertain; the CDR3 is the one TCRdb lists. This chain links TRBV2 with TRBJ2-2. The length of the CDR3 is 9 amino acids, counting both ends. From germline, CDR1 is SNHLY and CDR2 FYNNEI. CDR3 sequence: CVSSEALGV.

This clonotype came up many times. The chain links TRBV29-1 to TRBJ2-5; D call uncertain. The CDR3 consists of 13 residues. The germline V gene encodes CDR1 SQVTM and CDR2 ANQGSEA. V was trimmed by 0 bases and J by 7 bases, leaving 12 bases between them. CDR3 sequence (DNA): TGCAGCGTTGAAGATAACCCCCGCCCGACCCAGTACTTC. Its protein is CSVEDNPRPTQYF.

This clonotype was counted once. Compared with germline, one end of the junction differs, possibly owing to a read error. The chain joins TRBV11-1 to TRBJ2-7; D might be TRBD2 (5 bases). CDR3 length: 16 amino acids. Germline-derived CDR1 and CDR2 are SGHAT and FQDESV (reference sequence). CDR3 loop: CASSSPATGTSYEQYF. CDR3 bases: TGTGCTAGCAGTTCCCCCGCGACGGGAACCTCCTACGAGCAGTACTTC.

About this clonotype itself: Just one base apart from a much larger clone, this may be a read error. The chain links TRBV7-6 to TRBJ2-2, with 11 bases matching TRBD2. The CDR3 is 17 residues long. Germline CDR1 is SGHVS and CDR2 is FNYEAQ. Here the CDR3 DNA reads TGTGCCGGCAGCTTCCTGACTAGCGGGGCTAACACCGGGGAGCTGTTTTTT. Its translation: CAGSFLTSGANTGELFF.

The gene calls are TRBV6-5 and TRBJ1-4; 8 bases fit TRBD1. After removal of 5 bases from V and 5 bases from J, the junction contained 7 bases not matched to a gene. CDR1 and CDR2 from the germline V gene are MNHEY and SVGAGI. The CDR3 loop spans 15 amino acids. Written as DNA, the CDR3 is TGTGCCAGCAGTGAAAGTCGGGACAGGAATGAAAAACTGTTTTTT. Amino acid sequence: CASSESRDRNEKLFF.

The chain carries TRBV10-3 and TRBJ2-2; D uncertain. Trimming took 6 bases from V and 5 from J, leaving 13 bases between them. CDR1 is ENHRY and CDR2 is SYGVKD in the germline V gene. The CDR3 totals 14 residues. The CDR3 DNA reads TGTGCCATCAGCAGTAACGTGGGTACCGGGGAGCTGTTTTTT. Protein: CAISSNVGTGELFF.

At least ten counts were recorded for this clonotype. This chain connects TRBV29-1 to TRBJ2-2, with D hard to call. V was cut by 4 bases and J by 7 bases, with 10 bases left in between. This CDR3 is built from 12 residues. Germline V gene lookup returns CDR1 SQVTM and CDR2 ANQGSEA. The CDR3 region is CSVVEKDGELFF. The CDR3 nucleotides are TGCAGCGTTGTGGAGAAAGACGGGGAGCTGTTTTTT.

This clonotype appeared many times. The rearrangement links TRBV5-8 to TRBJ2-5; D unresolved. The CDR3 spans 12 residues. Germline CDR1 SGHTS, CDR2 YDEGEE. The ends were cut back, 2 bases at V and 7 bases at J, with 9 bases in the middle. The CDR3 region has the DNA TGTGCCAGCAGCTTTGCGTCTGGGACCCAGTACTTC. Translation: CASSFASGTQYF. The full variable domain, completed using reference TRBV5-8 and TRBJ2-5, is EAGVTQSPTHLIKTRGQQATLRCSPISGHTSVYWYQQALGLGLQFLLWYDEGEERNRGNFPPRFSGRQFPNYSSELNVNALELEDSALYLCASSFASGTQYFGPGTRLLVL.

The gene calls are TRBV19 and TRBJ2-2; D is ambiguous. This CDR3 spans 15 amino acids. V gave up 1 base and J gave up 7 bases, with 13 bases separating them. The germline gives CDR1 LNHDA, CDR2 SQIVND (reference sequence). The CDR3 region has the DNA TGTGCCAGTAGTATAGTTGGCAGCCCGAGCGGGGAGCTGTTTTTT. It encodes CASSIVGSPSGELFF.

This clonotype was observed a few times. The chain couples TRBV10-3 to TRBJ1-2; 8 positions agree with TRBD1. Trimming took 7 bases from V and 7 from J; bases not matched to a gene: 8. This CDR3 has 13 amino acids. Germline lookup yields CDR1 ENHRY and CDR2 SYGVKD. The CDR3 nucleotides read TGTGCCATCATGGCCGGCAGGGGGCTTGGCTACACCTTC. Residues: CAIMAGRGLGYTF.

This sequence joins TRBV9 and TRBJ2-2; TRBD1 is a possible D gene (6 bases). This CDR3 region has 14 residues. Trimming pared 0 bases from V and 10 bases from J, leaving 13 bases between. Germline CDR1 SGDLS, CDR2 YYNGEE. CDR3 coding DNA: TGTGCCAGCAGCGTAGGGGGGCTCCCCGTGGAGCTGTTTTTT. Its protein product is CASSVGGLPVELFF.

CDR3 nucleotides: TGTGCCAGCCGACCTCAGGGGACCCAGTACTTC. This sequence encodes CASRPQGTQYF. This sequence joins TRBV7-2 and TRBJ2-5; a weak D match, TRBD1 (5 bases). Trimming left V 8 bases short and J 7 bases short, with 11 bases between. Germline values: CDR1 SGHTA, CDR2 FQGNSA. This CDR3 is 11 amino acids long. The variable domain in full, with the rest retrieved from reference TRBV7-2 and TRBJ2-5, is GAGVSQSPSNKVTEKGKDVELRCDPISGHTALYWYRQSLGQGLEFLIYFQGNSAPDKSGLPSDRFSAERTGGSVSTLTIQRTQQEDSAVYLCASRPQGTQYFGPGTRLLVL.